This is a list of T cell receptor beta chains from one sample in a study of regulatory T cells in long-lasting Graves disease. One entry per CDR3 protein results from TCRdb running MiXCR on the multiplex PCR reads. The sample yields 550,000 or so distinct CDR3 sequences, around 13% seen once. These sequences were also reported in another study, on T cells in Graves' hyperthyroidism and ophthalmopathy.

Specimen: peripheral blood mononuclear cells (PBMCs), collected at new diagnosis, from a patient treated with antithyroid drugs. The receptors originated from a woman aged 30 to 39 with Graves disease. CDR3s include the opening cysteine and the closing phenylalanine or tryptophan. Each record gives: CDR3 length, V gene, D gene, clone size, J gene, CDR3 DNA, CDR3 protein. A D gene is named only where the DNA matches it firmly. Only part of the rows carry a size: once, few, many, or a class if the clone is expanded.

15	TRBV11-2	-	many	TRBJ2-6	TGTGCCAGCAGCTCCCAGAACTCTGGGGCCAACGTCCTGACTTTC	CASSSQNSGANVLTF
14	TRBV19	-	few	TRBJ2-3	TGTGCCAGTAGTCGTGCTGCAGGCACAGATACGCAGTATTTT	CASSRAAGTDTQYF
15	TRBV28	TRBD1	many	TRBJ2-5	TGTGCCAGCAGTCTAAACCCGGGACAGATGGAGACCCAGTACTTC	CASSLNPGQMETQYF
14	TRBV2	TRBD1	many	TRBJ1-4	TGTGCCAGCAGTGACGGACAGGCTAATGAAAAACTGTTTTTT	CASSDGQANEKLFF
12	TRBV29-1	-	few	TRBJ2-7	TGCAGCGTTCTACAGGGAACAGACGAGCAGTACTTC	CSVLQGTDEQYF
14	TRBV6-1	-	few	TRBJ2-3	TGTGCCAGCAAACGGGACTGGTCATACGATACGCAGTATTTT	CASKRDWSYDTQYF
15	TRBV7-9	TRBD1	many	TRBJ1-1	TGTGCCAGCAGACGAACAGGGGGAACAAGGACTGAAGCTTTCTTT	CASRRTGGTRTEAFF
14	TRBV20-1	TRBD1	-	TRBJ1-1	TGCAGTGCTATCCGGACAGGGATAGACACTGAAGCTTTCTTT	CSAIRTGIDTEAFF
11	TRBV10-3	-	-	TRBJ2-7	TGTGCCATCAGTGATAGTCATCAGCAGTACTTC	CAISDSHQQYF
15	TRBV11-2	-	many	TRBJ2-1	TGTGCCAGCAGGTTGTCCAGGGGCTCAGCCAATGAGCAGTTCTTC	CASRLSRGSANEQFF